A single sample gave rise to the 28 T cell receptor beta chains below, sequenced in a study of T cell repertoires in cytomegalovirus infection. TCRdb recomputed calls from the reads with MiXCR, one row per CDR3 protein. This sample has roughly 320,000 distinct CDR3 sequences, with 9.6% found just once. Sequences were obtained from PBMCs. All receptors derive from a human donor in good health (CMV status not recorded). Some clones in this sample may be carry-over from other donors' samples.

This clonotype was detected many times. The CDR3 DNA reads TGTGCCAGCAGTTATGAGGGGAGGCATGGCTACACCTTC. The encoded protein is CASSYEGRHGYTF. The gene calls are TRBV28 and TRBJ1-2; the D gene is possibly TRBD1 (5 bases). The CDR3 is 13 residues long. V was cut by 4 bases and J by 6 bases, with 12 bases left in between. Germline V CDR1 and CDR2: MDHEN, SYDVKM.

This clonotype occurred many times. The V and J genes are TRBV6-2 or TRBV6-3 and TRBJ1-2, with 7 positions matching TRBD1. The CDR3 runs to 14 residues. CDR1 and CDR2 (germline): MNHEY, SVGEGT. Unmatched junction bases numbered 2, after V lost 0 bases and J lost 4 bases. The CDR3, as DNA: TGTGCCAGCAGTTACTCACCAGGGGGCTATGGCTACACCTTC. Its protein is CASSYSPGGYGYTF.

This clonotype was detected many times. The chain employs TRBV7-6 and TRBJ2-2; no clear D gene. The CDR3 is made up of 16 amino acids. Per germline, CDR1 SGHVS and CDR2 FNYEAQ. The V gene lost 5 bases and the J gene lost 1 base, with 14 bases spanning the gap. CDR3: CASSLDTARNTGELFF. CDR3 bases: TGTGCCAGCAGCCTCGACACGGCCCGGAACACCGGGGAGCTGTTTTTT.

This clonotype was detected only a few times. The CDR3 here is CASRTPGANYGYTF. Written as DNA, the CDR3 is TGTGCCAGCAGGACCCCGGGAGCCAACTATGGCTACACCTTC. The chain joins TRBV9 to TRBJ1-2; D gene unclear. This CDR3 spans 14 amino acids. Germline lookup yields CDR1 SGDLS and CDR2 YYNGEE. V dropped 5 bases and J dropped 2 bases, with 13 bases sitting between them.

This clonotype occurred many times. The J gene is TRBJ1-6, the V gene TRBV20-1; TRBD1 is a possible D gene (5 bases). CDR3 length equals 16 residues. Germline CDR1 reads DFQATT; CDR2 reads SNEGSKA (reference sequence). V shed 2 bases and J shed 3 bases, with 14 bases lying between them. The chain's CDR3 is CSARRQSKGYNSPLHF. CDR3 sequence (DNA): TGCAGTGCTAGACGACAGAGCAAGGGCTATAATTCACCCCTCCACTTT.

At least ten counts were recorded for this clonotype. V and J are TRBV7-8 and TRBJ2-7, with 8 bases lining up with TRBD2. CDR3 length equals 18 residues. The junction had 17 bases not matched to a gene; V was cut back by 3 bases and J by 4 bases. Germline lookup yields CDR1 SGHVS and CDR2 FQNEAQ. CDR3 nucleotide sequence: TGTGCCAGCAGCTTCACTCTCGGGTGGGGACTAGGAGGTTACGAGCAGTACTTC. This codes for CASSFTLGWGLGGYEQYF.

The V gene is TRBV5-6, the J gene TRBJ1-5; no reliable D call. The CDR3 is made up of 14 amino acids. With 4 bases removed from V and 2 bases from J, the gap between germline ends came to 10 bases. Germline V gene data show CDR1 as SGHDT and CDR2 as YYEEEE. DNA of the CDR3: TGTGCCAGCAGCGGAAGTAGTGGCAATCAGCCCCAGCATTTT. As protein: CASSGSSGNQPQHF.

This clonotype was observed a single time. The junction and the germline gene differ at one end; a read error may be behind it. The V gene is TRBV6-2 or TRBV6-3, the J gene TRBJ2-1, with a possible D match to TRBD2 (6 bases). The germline gives CDR1 MNHEY, CDR2 SVGEGT. The CDR3 has 18 amino acids. The CDR3 loop reads CASSYSIIRDRGYNEQLF. For the CDR3, the DNA is TGTGCCAGCAGTTACTCAATTATTAGGGACCGGGGGTACAATGAGCAGTTGTTC.

Ten or more counts support this clonotype. V gene TRBV19 combines with J gene TRBJ2-1; TRBD2 agrees at 12 bases. CDR3 length equals 15 residues. With V trimmed by 2 bases and J by 6 bases, 2 bases remained unmatched. CDR1 and CDR2 (germline): LNHDA, SQIVND (reference sequence). For the CDR3, the DNA is TGTGCCAGTAGTATACTAGCGGGGGGGCCCAATGAGCAGTTCTTC. Protein sequence: CASSILAGGPNEQFF.

This chain connects TRBV5-1 to TRBJ1-6; TRBD1 agrees at 8 bases. Trimming removed 2 bases from V and 7 bases from J; junction bases left unmatched: 11. Per the germline V gene, CDR1 is SGHRS and CDR2 is YFSETQ. This CDR3 has 17 residues. In nucleotides, the CDR3 is TGCGCCAGCAGCTTTGTTGCGATGTCAGGGGGCAATTCACCCCTCCACTTT. Translating it yields CASSFVAMSGGNSPLHF. Filled out from reference TRBV5-1 and TRBJ1-6, the complete variable domain reads KAGVTQTPRYLIKTRGQQVTLSCSPISGHRSVSWYQQTPGQGLQFLFEYFSETQRNKGNFPGRFSGRQFSNSRSEMNVSTLELGDSALYLCASSFVAMSGGNSPLHFGNGTRLTVT.

This clonotype was observed a single time. V is TRBV27 and J is TRBJ1-1, with D maybe TRBD1 (6 bases). Trimming removed 5 bases at V and 4 bases at J, with 11 bases between. Germline-derived CDR1 and CDR2 are MNHEY and SMNVEV (reference sequence). CDR3 length: 13 residues. Written as DNA, the CDR3 is TGTGCCAGCAGTAAGGGGGGGGGCACTGAAGCTTTCTTT. Translation gives CASSKGGGTEAFF.

This clonotype was counted a few times. The chain has TRBV9 and TRBJ1-1; a possible D gene is TRBD1 (6 bases). CDR1 and CDR2 (germline): SGDLS, YYNGEE. This CDR3 is 14 amino acids long. With 0 bases removed from V and 6 bases from J, the gap between germline ends came to 12 bases. CDR3 sequence: CASSVGNRVSEAFF. The CDR3 DNA reads as TGTGCCAGCAGCGTAGGGAACAGGGTTTCTGAAGCTTTCTTT.

This clonotype has just a few counts. J is TRBJ2-3 and V is TRBV5-1, with 11 bases fitting TRBD2. This CDR3 has 16 amino acids. Germline CDR1 SGHRS, CDR2 YFSETQ. Trimming at V came to 0 bases and at J to 2 bases, leaving 2 bases not matched to a gene. As DNA, the CDR3 is TGCGCCAGCAGCTTGGGACTAGCGGGGTCCACAGATACGCAGTATTTT. Translated: CASSLGLAGSTDTQYF.

This clonotype has a count of ten or more. The chain couples TRBV7-2 to TRBJ2-5; TRBD1 might be the D (6 bases). CDR1 and CDR2 (germline): SGHTA, FQGNSA. V lost 5 bases, J lost 2 bases, and 12 bases lay in between. This CDR3 has 14 amino acids. CDR3 residues: CASSRRTDQETQYF. The CDR3 DNA follows: TGTGCCAGCAGCCGGCGGACAGATCAAGAGACCCAGTACTTC.

This clonotype was detected many times. The J gene is TRBJ2-1, the V gene TRBV7-6; D is undetermined. Germline lookup yields CDR1 SGHVS and CDR2 FNYEAQ. Trimming took off 4 bases at V and 5 bases at J, with 15 bases between the two ends. The CDR3 spans 15 residues. This CDR3 reads CASSSAPRADNEQFF. CDR3 nucleotide sequence: TGTGCCAGCAGCTCTGCTCCTCGGGCTGACAATGAGCAGTTCTTC.

V gene TRBV20-1 combines with J gene TRBJ2-5; tentative D call: TRBD2 (6 bases). This CDR3 is 14 amino acids long. The V end was cut by 3 bases, the J end by 5 bases, with 16 bases between. Germline loops: CDR1 DFQATT, CDR2 SNEGSKA (reference sequence). The CDR3 sequence: CSASPLAQGETQYF. In DNA form, the CDR3 reads TGCAGTGCTAGCCCCCTAGCGCAAGGCGAGACCCAGTACTTC.

J is TRBJ2-7 and V is TRBV18; D gene uncertain. Germline CDR1 reads KGHSH; CDR2 reads LQKENI. The CDR3 is made up of 14 amino acids. V lost 9 bases, J lost 5 bases, and 20 bases lay in between. The CDR3 sequence is CASKGLTQIDEQYF. CDR3 in DNA: TGTGCCAGTAAAGGGCTTACTCAAATCGACGAGCAGTACTTC.

In its sample, this clonotype was seen many times. The V gene is TRBV7-2, the J gene TRBJ2-5; TRBD2 is a possible D gene (6 bases). Trimming removed 5 bases from V and 3 bases from J, with 10 bases in between. Germline V gene data show CDR1 as SGHTA and CDR2 as FQGNSA. CDR3 size: 13 residues. The CDR3 nucleotides read TGTGCCAGCAGCCTTTGGGAGGAAGAGACCCAGTACTTC. Protein product: CASSLWEEETQYF.

The chain joins TRBV5-6 to TRBJ2-5; 9 nucleotides line up with TRBD2. The CDR3 consists of 14 residues. Germline V gene data show CDR1 as SGHDT and CDR2 as YYEEEE. Unmatched junction bases numbered 5, after V lost 3 bases and J lost 5 bases. CDR3 DNA sequence: TGTGCCAGCAGCTCGGTGGCGGGGGGGGAGACCCAGTACTTC. This sequence encodes CASSSVAGGETQYF.

The chain combines TRBV28 with TRBJ2-1; 8 bases fit TRBD1. J lost 3 bases, V lost 6 bases, and 7 bases had no gene match. This CDR3 is 15 amino acids long. CDR1 is MDHEN and CDR2 is SYDVKM in the germline V gene. DNA for the CDR3: TGTGCCAGCAGGCCTGACAGGGGAGGCTACAATGAGCAGTTCTTC. As protein: CASRPDRGGYNEQFF.

The chain combines TRBV7-9 with TRBJ2-4; D gene unclear. The CDR3 spans 15 residues. In germline, CDR1 is SEHNR, CDR2 FQNEAQ (reference sequence). V was trimmed by 5 bases and J by 0 bases, leaving 11 bases between them. The CDR3 loop reads CASSQSTVAKNIQYF. The CDR3 DNA sequence: TGTGCCAGCAGCCAGTCGACCGTAGCCAAAAACATTCAGTACTTC. Full variable domain (remainder filled in from reference TRBV7-9 and TRBJ2-4): DTGVSQNPRHKITKRGQNVTFRCDPISEHNRLYWYRQTLGQGPEFLTYFQNEAQLEKSRLLSDRFSAERPKGSFSTLEIQRTEQGDSAMYLCASSQSTVAKNIQYFGAGTRLSVL.

This clonotype has a count of ten or more. The chain has TRBV5-4 and TRBJ2-3; 9 bases align to TRBD1. Germline V gives CDR1 SGHNT, CDR2 YYREEE (reference sequence). The ends lost 6 bases at V and 3 bases at J; junction bases unmatched: 11. CDR3 length equals 16 residues. CDR3 in DNA: TGTGCCAGCATCGACCGGGGACAGGGTGTAACAGATACGCAGTATTTT. It encodes CASIDRGQGVTDTQYF.

This rearrangement joins TRBV5-4 to TRBJ2-4; TRBD2 is a possible D gene (6 bases). The CDR3 contains 14 residues. With 4 bases removed from V and 3 bases from J, the gap between germline ends came to 11 bases. Germline V gene lookup returns CDR1 SGHNT and CDR2 YYREEE (reference sequence). The CDR3 coding sequence is TGTGCCAGCAGCCATGGGACTGACAAAAACATTCAGTACTTC. It is translated as CASSHGTDKNIQYF. The variable domain in full, completed from reference TRBV5-4 and TRBJ2-4, reads ETGVTQSPTHLIKTRGQQVTLRCSSQSGHNTVSWYQQALGQGPQFIFQYYREEENGRGNFPPRFSGLQFPNYSSELNVNALELDDSALYLCASSHGTDKNIQYFGAGTRLSVL.

This clonotype was recorded at least ten times. The chain couples TRBV6-2 or TRBV6-3 to TRBJ1-1, with TRBD1 as a possible D gene (5 bases). The CDR3 consists of 12 residues. Trimming removed 5 bases from V and 8 bases from J, with 12 bases in between. Germline CDR1 is MNHEY and CDR2 is SVGEGT. The CDR3 nucleotides are TGTGCCAGCAGTGGCGACTGGACAGAAGCTTTCTTT. Translation gives CASSGDWTEAFF.

In this sample, this clonotype turned up many times. The chain links TRBV2 to TRBJ2-2; D not certain. Trimming removed 6 bases at V and 3 bases at J, with 14 bases between. The CDR3 sequence is 15 residues long. In germline, CDR1 is SNHLY, CDR2 FYNNEI. CDR3: CASRSSLTDTGELFF. For the CDR3, the DNA is TGTGCCAGCAGATCGTCCCTTACTGACACCGGGGAGCTGTTTTTT.

This clonotype was counted ten times or more. The chain recombines TRBV2 with TRBJ2-6; 9 bases agree with TRBD2. The V and J ends lost 3 bases and 2 bases, in that order; junction bases with no gene match: 5. CDR3 length: 17 residues. In germline, CDR1 is SNHLY, CDR2 FYNNEI. The CDR3: CASSDAAGGTGANVLTF. Written as DNA, the CDR3 is TGTGCCAGCAGTGATGCAGCGGGGGGTACTGGGGCCAACGTCCTGACTTTC.

The chain joins TRBV12-5 to TRBJ2-2, with D maybe TRBD2 (7 bases). This CDR3 has 15 amino acids. Germline-derived CDR1 and CDR2 are LGHNT and FRNRAP. The V end lost 3 bases, the J end lost 5 bases, and 13 bases lay between the germline ends. The DNA for the CDR3 is TGTGCTAGTGGTTTCAAGGGGGGGGGAACCGGGGAGCTGTTTTTT. Its translation: CASGFKGGGTGELFF.

This clonotype was picked up many times. The chain recombines TRBV6-2 or TRBV6-3 with TRBJ2-7; D not resolved. Per germline, CDR1 MNHEY and CDR2 SVGEGT. The CDR3 is made up of 14 amino acids. With 5 bases removed from V and 0 bases from J, the gap between germline ends came to 11 bases. The CDR3 here is CASSDHGISYEQYV. CDR3 DNA sequence: TGTGCCAGCAGTGACCATGGCATCTCCTACGAGCAGTACGTC.